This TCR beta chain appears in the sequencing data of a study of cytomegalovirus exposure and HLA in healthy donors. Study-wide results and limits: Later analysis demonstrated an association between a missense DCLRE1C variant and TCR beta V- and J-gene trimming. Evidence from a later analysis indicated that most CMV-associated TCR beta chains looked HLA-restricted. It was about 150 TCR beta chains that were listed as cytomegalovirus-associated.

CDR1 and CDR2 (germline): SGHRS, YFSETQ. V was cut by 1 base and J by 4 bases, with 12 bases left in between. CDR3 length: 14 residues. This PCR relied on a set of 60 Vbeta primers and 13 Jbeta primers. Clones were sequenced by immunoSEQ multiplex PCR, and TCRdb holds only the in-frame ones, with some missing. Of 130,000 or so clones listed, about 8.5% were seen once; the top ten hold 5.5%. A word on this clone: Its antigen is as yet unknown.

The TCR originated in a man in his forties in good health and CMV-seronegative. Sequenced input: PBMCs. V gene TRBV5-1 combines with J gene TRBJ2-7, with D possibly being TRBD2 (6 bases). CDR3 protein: CASSLINREYEQYF. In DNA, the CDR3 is TGCGCCAGCAGCTTGATCAACCGGGAGTACGAGCAGTACTTC.